One and the same sample provided the 10 T cell receptor beta chains below, sequenced in a study of memory CD4+ T cells and cytomegalovirus serostatus. Sequencing used immunoSEQ multiplex PCR; TCRdb keeps in-frame clones, though not all of them. This repertoire shows about 59,000 clones, roughly 75% found once; its top ten account for almost 0.55%. The sort gate was single viable CD3+CD4+CD8-CD45RO+ cells for memory CD4+ T cells. Material: memory CD4+ T cells from blood. These TCRs come from an adult in good health and CMV-seronegative. Some clones in this sample may be carry-over from other donors' samples.

The chain combines TRBV10-3 with TRBJ2-1; tentatively, D is TRBD2 (6 bases). V was pared by 4 bases and J by 6 bases, with 10 bases between. The CDR3 runs 13 residues. Germline assignment: CDR1 ENHRY and CDR2 SYGVKD. The CDR3 is CAISASDGNEQFF. CDR3 DNA sequence: TGTGCCATCAGTGCTAGCGACGGCAATGAGCAGTTCTTC.

This clone was seen just once. This rearrangement joins TRBV5-1 to TRBJ2-5; 7 bases agree with TRBD1. Germline trimming cut 5 bases from V and 2 bases from J; bases unmatched to any gene: 3. Germline V CDR1 and CDR2: SGHRS, YFSETQ. The CDR3 is 13 residues long. In nucleotides, the CDR3 is TGCGCCAGCAGGCCGGGACAGCAAGAGACCCAGTACTTC. Residues: CASRPGQQETQYF.

This chain uses TRBV6-1 with TRBJ2-5; 8 bases are shared with TRBD1. The V and J ends lost 10 bases and 3 bases, in that order; junction bases with no gene match: 13. CDR1 MNHNS and CDR2 SASEGT come from the germline V gene. There are 15 residues in the CDR3. The DNA of the CDR3 is TGTGCCACCCGCCAGGGGGCGCACTTGGAAGAGACCCAGTACTTC. Its protein is CATRQGAHLEETQYF.

The chain joins TRBV7-9 to TRBJ1-5, with 7 bases aligning to TRBD1. Germline trimming cut 4 bases from V and 8 bases from J; bases unmatched to any gene: 11. The CDR3 runs 15 residues. Germline CDR1 is SEHNR and CDR2 is FQNEAQ (reference sequence). The CDR3 DNA reads as TGTGCCAGCAGCTCGGGTGACAGGGCCCAGGAGCCCCAGCATTTT. Its protein is CASSSGDRAQEPQHF.

The rearrangement joins TRBV7-8 to TRBJ2-7; 9 bases map to TRBD1. The trim removed 5 bases at V and 2 bases at J, leaving 10 bases unmatched. The CDR3 has 16 residues. In germline, CDR1 is SGHVS, CDR2 FQNEAQ. DNA of the CDR3: TGTGCCAGCAGCCGTAGTTCCGACAGGGGGGCCTACGAGCAGTACTTC. This encodes CASSRSSDRGAYEQYF.

The CDR3 here is CASSLTTEGNTIYF. The CDR3 DNA is TGCGCCAGCAGCTTGACGACGGAAGGAAACACCATATATTTT. The chain joins TRBV5-1 to TRBJ1-3, with D unresolved. CDR1 and CDR2 (germline): SGHRS, YFSETQ. CDR3 length equals 14 residues. V lost 1 base, J lost 4 bases, and 9 bases lay in between.

The CDR3 coding sequence is TGTGCCAGCAGCGCTAGACAGGGGGCTATCTATGGCTACACCTTC. Translating gives CASSARQGAIYGYTF. V usage is TRBV7-2 and J usage is TRBJ1-2; 10 nucleotides agree with TRBD1. Trimming at V came to 5 bases and at J to 4 bases, leaving 7 bases not matched to a gene. CDR3 size: 15 residues. Germline CDR1 SGHTA, CDR2 FQGNSA.

This clone has more than one count but fewer than ten. The rearrangement joins TRBV5-1 to TRBJ1-1; D is unresolved. The CDR3 is 13 amino acids. Germline V gene data show CDR1 as SGHRS and CDR2 as YFSETQ. V lost 4 bases and J lost 1, with 8 bases in between. CDR3 sequence: CASSRTQNTEAFF. The CDR3 nucleotides read TGCGCCAGCAGCCGGACCCAGAACACTGAAGCTTTCTTT.

The CDR3 loop reads CASSFTGQQGRNEQFF. The CDR3 region has the DNA TGTGCCAGCAGCTTTACGGGCCAGCAGGGGCGGAATGAGCAGTTCTTC. The chain couples TRBV7-2 to TRBJ2-1, with D perhaps TRBD1 (6 bases). The CDR3 totals 16 residues. Germline V gives CDR1 SGHTA, CDR2 FQGNSA. V was cut by 3 bases and J by 7 bases, with 19 bases left in between.

Note on this clone: The sample has other DNA sequences that encode this CDR3 too. The J gene is TRBJ1-1, the V gene TRBV4-1; weak D call: TRBD1 (6 bases). The length of the CDR3 is 16 residues. CDR1 and CDR2 (germline): MGHRA, YSYEKL. V shed 0 bases and J shed 1 base, with 12 bases lying between them. CDR3 bases: TGCGCCAGCAGCCAAGATCGGGGGCGCGGGAACACTGAAGCTTTCTTT. This gives the protein CASSQDRGRGNTEAFF.